One and the same sample provided the 30 T cell receptor beta chains below, sequenced in a study of T cell changes during pregnancy in multiple sclerosis. Some clones are missing from TCRdb's copy, which holds only in-frame ones; the method was immunoSEQ multiplex PCR. The sample lists around 100,000 clones; 80% to 95% were seen once. The specimen was peripheral blood, collected after pregnancy. These receptors were obtained from a female donor with multiple sclerosis, enrolled in a pregnancy study.

Regarding this clone: Other DNA sequences in this sample translate to the same CDR3. V gene TRBV30 combines with J gene TRBJ2-7; 8 bases are shared with TRBD1. V shed 0 bases and J 2 bases; nucleotides not matched to a gene: 3. The CDR3 is 14 residues long. Germline CDR1 reads GTSNPN; CDR2 reads SVGIG (reference sequence). CDR3 DNA sequence: TGTGCCTGGAGTGTATCAGGGGGCCCCTACGAGCAGTACTTC. The encoded protein is CAWSVSGGPYEQYF. The variable domain in full, completed from reference TRBV30 and TRBJ2-7, reads SQTIHQWPATLVQPVGSPLSLECTVEGTSNPNLYWYRQAAGRGLQLLFYSVGIGQISSEVPQNLSASRPQDRQFILSSKKLLLSDSGFYLCAWSVSGGPYEQYFGPGTRLTVT.

The chain has TRBV6-5 and TRBJ1-2; 7 bases agree with TRBD1. V was clipped by 2 bases and J by 4 bases; unmatched bases: 4. CDR3 length equals 14 residues. The V gene's germline CDR1 is MNHEY and CDR2 SVGAGI. The CDR3 region is CASSYDRAPYGYTF. The CDR3 coding sequence is TGTGCCAGCAGTTACGACAGGGCACCCTATGGCTACACCTTC.

The rearrangement links TRBV5-1 to TRBJ1-5, with D perhaps TRBD1 (6 bases). V was cut by 4 bases and J by 6 bases, with 17 bases left in between. The CDR3 covers 15 residues. Germline V lookup: CDR1 SGHRS, CDR2 YFSETQ. The CDR3 is CASSTAPGGGQPQHF. The CDR3 DNA sequence: TGCGCCAGCAGCACAGCCCCGGGAGGGGGTCAGCCCCAGCATTTT.

This rearrangement joins TRBV27 to TRBJ1-5; 7 bases line up with TRBD1. Germline CDR1 MNHEY, CDR2 SMNVEV (reference sequence). The CDR3 sequence is 15 residues long. V gave up 5 bases and J gave up 2 bases; unmatched junction bases: 6. CDR3 nucleotide sequence: TGTGCCAGCAGTCCTCAGGGGGAACGCAATCAGCCCCAGCATTTT. Protein product: CASSPQGERNQPQHF.

In DNA, the CDR3 is TGTGCCAGCAGCCAAGTAAGTAGCGGGGGGTTCCTCCTTAGCACAGATACGCAGTATTTT. This gives the protein CASSQVSSGGFLLSTDTQYF. This chain joins TRBV14 and TRBJ2-3; TRBD2 matches at 10 bases. This CDR3 has 20 amino acids. The V and J ends lost 1 base and 0 bases, in that order; junction bases with no gene match: 13. Germline V lookup: CDR1 SGHDN, CDR2 FVKESK. Full variable domain (outside the CDR3, taken from reference TRBV14 and TRBJ2-3): EAGVTQFPSHSVIEKGQTVTLRCDPISGHDNLYWYRRVMGKEIKFLLHFVKESKQDESGMPNNRFLAERTGGTYSTLKVQPAELEDSGVYFCASSQVSSGGFLLSTDTQYFGPGTRLTVL.

The gene calls are TRBV11-3 and TRBJ1-6; D ambiguous. This CDR3 comprises 14 residues. Germline CDR1 and CDR2: SGHNT and YENEEA. V lost 4 bases and J 6 bases, leaving 10 bases between the germline ends. CDR3 sequence (DNA): TGTGCCAGCAGCTCCCGATGGGCTAATTCACCCCTCCACTTT. Protein sequence: CASSSRWANSPLHF.

The chain carries TRBV28 and TRBJ1-5; 7 nucleotides match TRBD1. The trim removed 6 bases at V and 4 bases at J, leaving 3 bases unmatched. CDR1 is MDHEN and CDR2 is SYDVKM in the germline V gene. The CDR3 is 13 amino acids. As DNA, the CDR3 is TGTGCCAGCAGCGAGACAGGGAATCAGCCCCAGCATTTT. The encoded protein is CASSETGNQPQHF. Variable domain in full (rest from reference TRBV28 and TRBJ1-5): DVKVTQSSRYLVKRTGEKVFLECVQDMDHENMFWYRQDPGLGLRLIYFSYDVKMKEKGDIPEGYSVSREKKERFSLILESASTNQTSMYLCASSETGNQPQHFGDGTRLSIL.

This sequence joins TRBV10-3 and TRBJ1-1; the match to TRBD1 covers 10 bases. This CDR3 region has 15 residues. V lost 5 bases to trimming and J lost 7 bases; unmatched junction nucleotides: 10. Looked up from germline, CDR1 is ENHRY and CDR2 is SYGVKD. The CDR3 sequence: CAISPGTGEKGEAFF. The CDR3 DNA reads TGTGCCATCAGTCCCGGGACAGGGGAGAAGGGTGAAGCTTTCTTT.

Written as DNA, the CDR3 is TGTGCCAGCAGCCAAGATACTCCTAGCTCTTATGCGGGAACCAGCACAGATACGCAGTATTTT. It codes for CASSQDTPSSYAGTSTDTQYF. J is TRBJ2-3 and V is TRBV4-2; a possible D gene is TRBD2 (6 bases). Germline-derived CDR1 and CDR2 are LGHNA and YNFKEQ. V was trimmed by 0 bases and J by 0 bases, leaving 25 bases between them. The CDR3 covers 21 residues.

This chain joins TRBV7-9 and TRBJ2-2, with 9 positions matching TRBD1. The junction had 4 bases not matched to a gene; V was cut back by 5 bases and J by 0 bases. This CDR3 spans 16 amino acids. Per the germline V gene, CDR1 is SEHNR and CDR2 is FQNEAQ (reference sequence). The chain's CDR3 is CASSRTGVSNTGELFF. DNA for the CDR3: TGTGCCAGCAGCCGGACAGGGGTATCGAACACCGGGGAGCTGTTTTTT.

The V gene is TRBV28, the J gene TRBJ2-7; 8 positions match TRBD2. Trimming took 5 bases from V and 12 from J; bases not matched to a gene: 15. The CDR3 has 14 amino acids. Per germline, CDR1 MDHEN and CDR2 SYDVKM. The CDR3 loop is CASSPFGGVRYMYF. The DNA for the CDR3 is TGTGCCAGCAGTCCCTTCGGGGGGGTCCGATACATGTACTTC. The full variable domain, in which reference TRBV28 and TRBJ2-7 provide the parts outside the CDR3, is DVKVTQSSRYLVKRTGEKVFLECVQDMDHENMFWYRQDPGLGLRLIYFSYDVKMKEKGDIPEGYSVSREKKERFSLILESASTNQTSMYLCASSPFGGVRYMYFGPGTRLTVT.

CDR3 in amino acids: CASSLTAGTEAFF. CDR3 sequence (DNA): TGTGCCAGCAGCTTAACAGCGGGCACTGAAGCTTTCTTT. The rearrangement uses TRBV7-3 and TRBJ1-1, with D uncertain. CDR1 SGHTA and CDR2 FQGTGA come from the germline V gene. V lost 0 bases and J 4 bases, leaving 6 bases between the germline ends. This CDR3 is built from 13 residues.

The rearrangement uses TRBV4-1 and TRBJ1-5, with a weak D call TRBD1 (5 bases). Germline V lookup: CDR1 MGHRA, CDR2 YSYEKL. Trimming cost V 2 bases and J 3 bases, with 11 bases left between them. This CDR3 comprises 15 residues. This chain's CDR3 is CASSQSDRFNQPQHF. The DNA for the CDR3 is TGCGCCAGCAGCCAATCCGACAGATTCAATCAGCCCCAGCATTTT.

The rearrangement uses TRBV4-1 and TRBJ1-1; the match to TRBD1 covers 9 bases. The CDR3 has 15 amino acids. CDR1 and CDR2 from the germline V gene are MGHRA and YSYEKL. Germline trimming cut 4 bases from V and 5 bases from J; bases unmatched to any gene: 8. The CDR3 here is CASSPQQGATTEAFF. CDR3 nucleotide sequence: TGCGCCAGCAGCCCCCAACAGGGGGCTACGACTGAAGCTTTCTTT.

The chain uses TRBV2 and TRBJ2-3; D uncertain. Germline assignment: CDR1 SNHLY and CDR2 FYNNEI. The length of the CDR3 is 13 residues. Trimming took 7 bases from V and 1 from J, leaving 9 bases between them. CDR3 residues: CASNVGGTDTQYF. The CDR3 DNA follows: TGTGCCAGCAATGTCGGAGGCACAGATACGCAGTATTTT.

The V gene is TRBV27, the J gene TRBJ2-7, with 9 bases that match TRBD1. The CDR3 covers 16 residues. V shed 3 bases and J 9 bases; nucleotides not matched to a gene: 15. Germline CDR1 and CDR2: MNHEY and SMNVEV (reference sequence). This CDR3 is CASSFTGTGTGGRQYF. As DNA, the CDR3 is TGTGCCAGCAGTTTTACCGGGACAGGGACAGGAGGAAGGCAGTACTTC.

V is TRBV4-2 and J is TRBJ2-1, with D uncertain. The CDR3 length is 15 residues. Between the trimmed V and J ends, which lost 1 base and 2 bases, there was a span of 9 bases. CDR1 and CDR2 (germline): LGHNA, YNFKEQ. The CDR3: CASSQVGGTYNEQFF. CDR3 nucleotides: TGTGCCAGCAGCCAAGTCGGCGGAACCTACAATGAGCAGTTCTTC.

The CDR3 protein is CASMEERGNEQFF. The CDR3 DNA is TGTGCCAGCATGGAGGAGCGGGGTAATGAGCAGTTCTTC. The V gene is TRBV27, the J gene TRBJ2-1; 7 positions match TRBD2. V shed 7 bases and J 7 bases; nucleotides not matched to a gene: 7. The CDR3 length is 13 residues. CDR1 and CDR2 from the germline V gene are MNHEY and SMNVEV (reference sequence).

V usage is TRBV4-3 and J usage is TRBJ2-1; D unclear. Germline CDR1 is LGHNA and CDR2 is YSLEER. The length of the CDR3 is 13 residues. Deletions cut 4 bases from V and 4 bases from J, with 8 bases between. The DNA for the CDR3 is TGCGCCAGCAGCCCTACCTATTACAATGAGCAGTTCTTC. It yields the protein CASSPTYYNEQFF.

V and J are TRBV5-1 and TRBJ2-3; TRBD2 matches 9 bases. Trimming removed 4 bases from V and 2 bases from J; junction bases left unmatched: 14. The CDR3 is made up of 18 amino acids. Germline V gene sequence: CDR1 SGHRS, CDR2 YFSETQ. CDR3 sequence reads: CASSPGGMTSGLTDTQYF. Here the CDR3 DNA reads TGCGCCAGCAGCCCTGGGGGGATGACTAGCGGCCTCACAGATACGCAGTATTTT.

The table lists this clone with a count of one. The chain uses TRBV29-1 and TRBJ2-7; D might be TRBD2 (7 bases). CDR1 SQVTM and CDR2 ANQGSEA come from the germline V gene. Trimming left V 4 bases short and J 6 bases short, with 16 bases between. CDR3 length: 13 residues. The DNA for the CDR3 is TGCAGCGTTGGGTCAGGGGAGGGGGGCGAGCAGTACTTC. Translation gives CSVGSGEGGEQYF.

This clone was counted between two and nine times. This chain links TRBV13 with TRBJ1-1; TRBD1 aligns across 7 bases. Germline CDR1 is PRHDT and CDR2 is FYEKMQ (reference sequence). This CDR3 is 13 amino acids long. V shed 5 bases and J 12 bases; nucleotides not matched to a gene: 12. CDR3 sequence reads: CASSPRDRLSTFF. DNA for the CDR3: TGTGCCAGCAGCCCACGGGACAGACTAAGTACTTTCTTT.

This chain joins TRBV5-1 and TRBJ1-1; the match to TRBD1 covers 8 bases. V dropped 0 bases and J dropped 4; count of bases not matched to a gene: 8. Per germline, CDR1 SGHRS and CDR2 YFSETQ. The CDR3 runs 16 residues. The CDR3: CASSLGQGARGTEAFF. The CDR3 nucleotides read TGCGCCAGCAGCTTGGGCCAGGGGGCGCGAGGCACTGAAGCTTTCTTT.

This clone was observed a handful of times. The chain carries TRBV28 and TRBJ2-1, with D tentatively TRBD2 (5 bases). CDR1 is MDHEN and CDR2 is SYDVKM in the germline V gene. The V gene lost 5 bases and the J gene lost 8 bases, with 10 bases spanning the gap. CDR3 length: 12 residues. In DNA, the CDR3 is TGTGCCAGCAGTCTTAGGAGGTATGAGCAGTTCTTC. Protein: CASSLRRYEQFF.

This rearrangement joins TRBV2 to TRBJ2-7; the D gene is possibly TRBD1 (7 bases). Trimming pared 6 bases from V and 1 base from J, leaving 10 bases between. Germline lookup yields CDR1 SNHLY and CDR2 FYNNEI. The CDR3 is 13 residues long. The CDR3 DNA follows: TGTGCCAGCAGGCAGGGGGGTTCCTACGAGCAGTACTTC. It yields the protein CASRQGGSYEQYF.

The J gene is TRBJ1-6, the V gene TRBV7-2; no clear D. Germline V CDR1 and CDR2: SGHTA, FQGNSA. This CDR3 is 13 amino acids long. The germline V and J ends were trimmed by 2 bases and 8 bases, with 7 bases remaining between them. This CDR3 is CASSLYVDSPLHF. As DNA, the CDR3 is TGTGCCAGCAGCTTATATGTCGATTCACCCCTCCACTTT.

The chain joins TRBV7-9 to TRBJ2-5; 11 nucleotides match TRBD2. J was trimmed by 5 bases and V by 2 bases; bases with no gene match: 1. Germline loops: CDR1 SEHNR, CDR2 FQNEAQ (reference sequence). This CDR3 region has 14 residues. The CDR3 nucleotides are TGTGCCAGCAGCTTACGGACTAGCGGGGAGACCCAGTACTTC. The encoded protein is CASSLRTSGETQYF.

The chain combines TRBV29-1 with TRBJ1-1; D is undetermined. The CDR3 loop spans 12 amino acids. Trimming removed 6 bases from V and 1 base from J, with 9 bases in between. CDR1 and CDR2 (germline): SQVTM, ANQGSEA. CDR3 in amino acids: CSVDLGNTEAFF. The DNA of the CDR3 is TGCAGCGTCGATCTAGGGAACACTGAAGCTTTCTTT.

V usage is TRBV27 and J usage is TRBJ1-2; 8 nucleotides match TRBD1. The CDR3 is made up of 13 amino acids. The germline gives CDR1 MNHEY, CDR2 SMNVEV (reference sequence). V was pared by 5 bases and J by 2 bases, with 1 base of the junction left unmatched. CDR3 sequence reads: CASSNRGNYGYTF. The CDR3 coding sequence is TGTGCCAGCAGTAACAGGGGGAACTATGGCTACACCTTC.

The chain links TRBV18 to TRBJ2-2; no firm D call. The CDR3 has 11 amino acids. The germline gives CDR1 KGHSH, CDR2 LQKENI. V lost 6 bases and J 4 bases, leaving 3 bases between the germline ends. The CDR3: CASSRTGELFF. CDR3 bases: TGTGCCAGCTCTCGCACCGGGGAGCTGTTTTTT.